The T cell receptor (beta chain) under discussion was sequenced for a study of cytomegalovirus exposure and HLA in healthy donors. Study results and caveats: The study put 150 to 200 TCR beta chains on its list as cytomegalovirus-associated.

Only one count was recorded for this clone. Its target is not known. This CDR3 has 11 amino acids. Germline V lookup: CDR1 SQVTM, CDR2 ANQGSEA. Trimming cost V 7 bases and J 5 bases; bases outside gene matches: 3. PCR used 60 Vbeta primers and 13 Jbeta primers. Profiled with immunoSEQ multiplex PCR; TCRdb holds only in-frame clones, not every one. The sample comprises about 160,000 clones, roughly 70% of which are singletons, and around 3% rests with the top ten. The TCR sequence derives from a woman between 50 and 59 years old in good health and CMV-seropositive. Sequenced material: PBMCs. The chain carries TRBV29-1 and TRBJ2-5; 8 bases are a match to TRBD1. The CDR3 spells CSGRQGETQYF. CDR3 bases: TGCAGCGGCAGACAGGGGGAGACCCAGTACTTC.